These T cell receptor beta chains were read from a single sample in a study of OX40 agonist ivuxolimab in advanced cancers. TCRdb's table, derived via immunoSEQ multiplex PCR, lists solely in-frame clones and lacks some. The repertoire holds about 880 clones, with around 75% as singletons. The sequencing here drew on CD4+ or CD8+ T cells sorted from blood, taken in a trial of the OX40 agonist ivuxolimab. The source is an adult with an advanced solid tumor such as melanoma, head and neck, liver or kidney cancer. Each CDR3 is given with its conserved first and last residue. D genes are given only for firm matches. Clone size is shown for a subset of rows, as once, few, many or a class of expanded clone.

d_call: NA
v_call: TRBV18
clone_size: NA
j_call: TRBJ2-3
cdr3_length: 16
cdr3_aa: CASSPPAQSSTDTQYF
cdr3_nt: TGTGCCAGCTCACCACCGGCCCAGTCTAGCACAGATACGCAGTATTTT

d_call: NA
v_call: TRBV5-6
clone_size: NA
j_call: TRBJ2-7
cdr3_length: 14
cdr3_aa: CASSLSGREGEQYF
cdr3_nt: TGTGCCAGCAGCTTAAGTGGTAGGGAAGGGGAGCAGTACTTC

d_call: NA
v_call: TRBV27
clone_size: NA
j_call: TRBJ1-6
cdr3_length: 13
cdr3_aa: CASTGQTNSPLHF
cdr3_nt: TGTGCCAGCACCGGACAGACGAATTCACCCCTCCACTTT

d_call: TRBD2
v_call: TRBV7-6
clone_size: NA
j_call: TRBJ2-7
cdr3_length: 16
cdr3_aa: CASSLGGGRAPYEQYF
cdr3_nt: TGTGCCAGCAGCTTAGGTGGCGGGAGGGCCCCCTACGAGCAGTACTTC

d_call: TRBD1
v_call: TRBV5-6
clone_size: NA
j_call: TRBJ2-7
cdr3_length: 17
cdr3_aa: CASSLASRTGAFYEQYF
cdr3_nt: TGTGCCAGCAGCTTGGCCTCGCGGACAGGGGCCTTCTACGAGCAGTACTTC

d_call: TRBD1
v_call: TRBV10-3
clone_size: NA
j_call: TRBJ1-3
cdr3_length: 17
cdr3_aa: CAISAGATGSSGNTIYF
cdr3_nt: TGTGCCATCAGTGCAGGTGCGACAGGGTCCTCTGGAAACACCATATATTTT

d_call: NA
v_call: TRBV30
clone_size: NA
j_call: TRBJ1-1
cdr3_length: 11
cdr3_aa: CAWSAGIEAFF
cdr3_nt: TGTGCCTGGAGCGCAGGGATAGAAGCTTTCTTT

d_call: NA
v_call: TRBV9
clone_size: NA
j_call: TRBJ1-2
cdr3_length: 14
cdr3_aa: CASSQYWTVAGYTF
cdr3_nt: TGTGCCAGCAGCCAATACTGGACAGTAGCCGGCTACACCTTC

d_call: TRBD2
v_call: TRBV15
clone_size: NA
j_call: TRBJ2-7
cdr3_length: 15
cdr3_aa: CATSVREGVGNEQYF
cdr3_nt: TGTGCCACCAGCGTCAGGGAGGGTGTTGGGAACGAGCAGTACTTC

d_call: NA
v_call: TRBV6-6
clone_size: NA
j_call: TRBJ2-7
cdr3_length: 14
cdr3_aa: CASSYGRKSYEQYF
cdr3_nt: TGTGCCAGCAGTTACGGCCGAAAATCCTACGAGCAGTACTTC

d_call: NA
v_call: TRBV7-7
clone_size: NA
j_call: TRBJ2-2
cdr3_length: 14
cdr3_aa: CASSLLINTGELFF
cdr3_nt: TGTGCCAGCAGCCTCCTCATAAACACCGGGGAGCTGTTTTTT

d_call: TRBD1
v_call: TRBV7-2
clone_size: NA
j_call: TRBJ1-1
cdr3_length: 14
cdr3_aa: CASSLAQGAAEAFF
cdr3_nt: TGTGCCAGCAGCTTAGCACAGGGGGCCGCTGAAGCTTTCTTT

d_call: TRBD1
v_call: TRBV5-6
clone_size: few
j_call: TRBJ1-6
cdr3_length: 18
cdr3_aa: CASSSGTGRSSYNSPLHF
cdr3_nt: TGTGCCAGCAGCTCTGGGACAGGACGAAGCTCCTATAATTCACCCCTCCACTTT

d_call: NA
v_call: TRBV4-1
clone_size: few
j_call: TRBJ1-1
cdr3_length: 13
cdr3_aa: CASSQHESTEAFF
cdr3_nt: TGCGCCAGCAGCCAACACGAGAGTACTGAAGCTTTCTTT

d_call: NA
v_call: TRBV6-1
clone_size: NA
j_call: TRBJ2-7
cdr3_length: 10
cdr3_aa: CASGSYEQYF
cdr3_nt: TGTGCCAGCGGCTCCTACGAGCAGTACTTC

d_call: NA
v_call: TRBV5-1
clone_size: few
j_call: TRBJ2-7
cdr3_length: 14
cdr3_aa: CASSLVGGGDEQYF
cdr3_nt: TGCGCCAGCAGCTTGGTGGGAGGAGGGGACGAGCAGTACTTC

d_call: TRBD2
v_call: TRBV6-5
clone_size: NA
j_call: TRBJ2-7
cdr3_length: 15
cdr3_aa: CASSYSRLARHEQYF
cdr3_nt: TGTGCCAGCAGTTACTCGAGACTAGCTAGGCACGAGCAGTACTTC

d_call: NA
v_call: TRBV5-6
clone_size: NA
j_call: TRBJ2-2
cdr3_length: 15
cdr3_aa: CASSLEGINTGELFF
cdr3_nt: TGTGCCAGCAGCTTGGAAGGGATCAACACCGGGGAGCTGTTTTTT

d_call: NA
v_call: TRBV6-5
clone_size: hyperexpanded
j_call: TRBJ2-7
cdr3_length: 13
cdr3_aa: CASSYAGGYEQYF
cdr3_nt: TGTGCCAGCAGTTACGCTGGAGGCTACGAGCAGTACTTC

d_call: TRBD2
v_call: TRBV5-6
clone_size: NA
j_call: TRBJ2-7
cdr3_length: 14
cdr3_aa: CASSAIAGAYEQYF
cdr3_nt: TGTGCCAGCAGCGCAATAGCGGGAGCCTACGAGCAGTACTTC

d_call: NA
v_call: TRBV7-8
clone_size: NA
j_call: TRBJ1-4
cdr3_length: 11
cdr3_aa: CASSPRGELFF
cdr3_nt: TGTGCCAGCAGCCCGCGGGGAGAACTGTTTTTT

d_call: TRBD1
v_call: TRBV7-9
clone_size: once
j_call: TRBJ2-1
cdr3_length: 19
cdr3_aa: CASSLPYPPGQGFYNEQFF
cdr3_nt: TGTGCCAGCAGCCTACCCTATCCTCCCGGACAGGGGTTCTACAATGAGCAGTTCTTC

d_call: NA
v_call: TRBV15
clone_size: NA
j_call: TRBJ2-7
cdr3_length: 15
cdr3_aa: CATSPSRTNSYEQYF
cdr3_nt: TGTGCCACCAGCCCCTCCCGGACAAATTCCTACGAGCAGTACTTC

d_call: NA
v_call: TRBV5-6
clone_size: NA
j_call: TRBJ2-2
cdr3_length: 15
cdr3_aa: CASSLDLVNTGELFF
cdr3_nt: TGTGCCAGCAGCTTGGATCTGGTGAACACCGGGGAGCTGTTTTTT

d_call: TRBD1
v_call: TRBV29-1
clone_size: large
j_call: TRBJ2-1
cdr3_length: 12
cdr3_aa: CSAGTGNNEQFF
cdr3_nt: TGCAGCGCTGGGACAGGTAACAATGAGCAGTTCTTC

d_call: TRBD2
v_call: TRBV29-1
clone_size: NA
j_call: TRBJ2-1
cdr3_length: 19
cdr3_aa: CSVVRLAEHPVTSYNEQFF
cdr3_nt: TGCAGCGTTGTGCGGCTAGCGGAACATCCTGTTACCTCCTACAATGAGCAGTTCTTC

d_call: TRBD1
v_call: TRBV10-2
clone_size: NA
j_call: TRBJ2-2
cdr3_length: 21
cdr3_aa: CASSDLSQTGQLPANTGELFF
cdr3_nt: TGCGCCAGCAGTGATTTAAGTCAAACGGGACAGCTACCCGCGAACACCGGGGAGCTGTTTTTT

d_call: NA
v_call: TRBV19
clone_size: once
j_call: TRBJ2-7
cdr3_length: 14
cdr3_aa: CASKEFGGGDEQYF
cdr3_nt: TGTGCCAGTAAGGAGTTCGGAGGGGGCGACGAGCAGTACTTC

d_call: NA
v_call: TRBV9
clone_size: NA
j_call: TRBJ2-1
cdr3_length: 11
cdr3_aa: CASSEYNEQFF
cdr3_nt: TGTGCCAGCAGCGAGTACAATGAGCAGTTCTTC

d_call: TRBD1
v_call: TRBV27
clone_size: NA
j_call: TRBJ2-2
cdr3_length: 13
cdr3_aa: CAAGTGATGELFF
cdr3_nt: TGTGCCGCGGGGACAGGGGCCACCGGGGAGCTGTTTTTT